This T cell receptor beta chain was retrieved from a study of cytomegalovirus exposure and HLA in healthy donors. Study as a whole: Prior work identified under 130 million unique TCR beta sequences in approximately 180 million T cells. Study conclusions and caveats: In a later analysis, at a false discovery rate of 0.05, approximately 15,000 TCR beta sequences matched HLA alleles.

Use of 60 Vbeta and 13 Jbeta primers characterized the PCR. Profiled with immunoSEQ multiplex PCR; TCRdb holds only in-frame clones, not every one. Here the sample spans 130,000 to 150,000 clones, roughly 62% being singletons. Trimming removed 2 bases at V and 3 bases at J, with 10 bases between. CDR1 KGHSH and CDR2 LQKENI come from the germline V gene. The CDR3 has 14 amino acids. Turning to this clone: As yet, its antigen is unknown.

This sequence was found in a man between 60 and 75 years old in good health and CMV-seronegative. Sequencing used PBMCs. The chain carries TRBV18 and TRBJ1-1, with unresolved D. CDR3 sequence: CASSPVGSDTEAFF. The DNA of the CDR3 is TGTGCCAGCTCACCAGTAGGGAGTGACACTGAAGCTTTCTTT.